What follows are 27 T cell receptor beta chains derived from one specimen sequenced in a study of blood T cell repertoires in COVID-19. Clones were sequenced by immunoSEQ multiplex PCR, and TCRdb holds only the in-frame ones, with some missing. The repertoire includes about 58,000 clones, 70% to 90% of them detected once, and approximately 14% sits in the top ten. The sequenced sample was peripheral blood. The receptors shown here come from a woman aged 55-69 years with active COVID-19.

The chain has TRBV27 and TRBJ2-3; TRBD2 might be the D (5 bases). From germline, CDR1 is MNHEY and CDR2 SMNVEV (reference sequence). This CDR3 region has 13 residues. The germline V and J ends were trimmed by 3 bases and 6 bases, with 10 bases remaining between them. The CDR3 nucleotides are TGTGCCAGCAGTTTGAGGGAGACCGATACGCAGTATTTT. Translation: CASSLRETDTQYF.

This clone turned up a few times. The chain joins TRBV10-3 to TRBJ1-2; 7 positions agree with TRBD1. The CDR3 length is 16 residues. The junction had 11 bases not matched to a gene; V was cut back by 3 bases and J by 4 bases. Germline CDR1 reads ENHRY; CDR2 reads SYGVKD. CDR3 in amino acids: CAISDMGQGVGYGYTF. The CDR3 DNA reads TGTGCCATCAGTGACATGGGGCAGGGGGTGGGCTATGGCTACACCTTC.

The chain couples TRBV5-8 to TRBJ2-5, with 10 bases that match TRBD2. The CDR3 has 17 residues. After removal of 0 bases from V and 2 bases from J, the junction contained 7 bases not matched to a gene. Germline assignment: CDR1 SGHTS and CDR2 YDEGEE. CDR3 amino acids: CASSLGASGGGQETQYF. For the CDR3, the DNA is TGTGCCAGCAGCTTGGGGGCTAGCGGGGGTGGTCAAGAGACCCAGTACTTC.

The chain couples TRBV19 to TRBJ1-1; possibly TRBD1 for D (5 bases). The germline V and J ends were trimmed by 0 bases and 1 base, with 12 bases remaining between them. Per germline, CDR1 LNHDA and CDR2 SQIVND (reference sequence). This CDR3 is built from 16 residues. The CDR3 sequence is CASSIDAGRKNTEAFF. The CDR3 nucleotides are TGTGCCAGTAGTATAGATGCGGGACGGAAGAACACTGAAGCTTTCTTT.

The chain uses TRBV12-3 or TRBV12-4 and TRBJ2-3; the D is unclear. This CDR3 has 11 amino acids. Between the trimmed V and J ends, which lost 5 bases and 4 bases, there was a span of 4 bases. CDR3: CASSTADTQYF. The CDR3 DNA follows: TGTGCCAGCAGTACAGCAGATACGCAGTATTTT.

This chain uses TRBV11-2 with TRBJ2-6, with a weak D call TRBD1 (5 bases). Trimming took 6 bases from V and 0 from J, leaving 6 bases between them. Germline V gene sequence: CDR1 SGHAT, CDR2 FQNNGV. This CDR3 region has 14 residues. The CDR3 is CASSRGSGANVLTF. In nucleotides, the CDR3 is TGTGCCAGCAGTAGGGGCTCTGGGGCCAACGTCCTGACTTTC.

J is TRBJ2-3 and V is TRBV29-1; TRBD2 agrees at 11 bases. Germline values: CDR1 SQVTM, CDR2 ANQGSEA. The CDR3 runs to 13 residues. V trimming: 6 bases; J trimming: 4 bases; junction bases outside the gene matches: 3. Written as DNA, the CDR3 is TGCAGCGTCGGACTAGCGGGTCCAGATACGCAGTATTTT. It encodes CSVGLAGPDTQYF.

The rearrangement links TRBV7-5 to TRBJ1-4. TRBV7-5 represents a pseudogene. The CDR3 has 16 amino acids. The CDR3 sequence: CVRSLARVATNEKLFF. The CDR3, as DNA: TGTGTCAGAAGCTTAGCGAGGGTGGCAACTAATGAAAAACTGTTTTTT.

DNA of the CDR3: TGTGCCAGCAGCTCAGGGATTGGGACTGAAGCTTTCTTT. This sequence encodes CASSSGIGTEAFF. The chain couples TRBV3-1 (or the pseudogene TRBV3-2) to TRBJ1-1, with D possibly being TRBD1 (5 bases). With 5 bases removed from V and 5 bases from J, the gap between germline ends came to 12 bases. CDR3 length: 13 residues. The germline gives CDR1 LGHDT, CDR2 YNNKEL (reference sequence).

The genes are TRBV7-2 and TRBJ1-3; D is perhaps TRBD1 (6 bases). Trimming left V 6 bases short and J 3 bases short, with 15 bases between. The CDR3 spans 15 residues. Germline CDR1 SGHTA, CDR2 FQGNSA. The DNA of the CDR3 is TGTGCCAGCAGGCCGGGGGGGGCGGGTGGAAACACCATATATTTT. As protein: CASRPGGAGGNTIYF.

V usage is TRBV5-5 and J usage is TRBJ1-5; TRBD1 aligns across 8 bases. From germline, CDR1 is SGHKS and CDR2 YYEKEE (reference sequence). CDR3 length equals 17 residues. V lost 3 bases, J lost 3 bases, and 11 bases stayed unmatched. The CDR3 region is CASSSALGTGDNQPQHF. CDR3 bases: TGTGCCAGCAGCTCGGCCTTGGGGACAGGTGACAATCAGCCCCAGCATTTT.

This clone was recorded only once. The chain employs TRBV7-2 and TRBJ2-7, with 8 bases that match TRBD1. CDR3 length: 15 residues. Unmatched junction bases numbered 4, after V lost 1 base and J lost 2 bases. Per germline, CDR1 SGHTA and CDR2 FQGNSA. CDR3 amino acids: CASSLVGQATYEQYF. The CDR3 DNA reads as TGTGCCAGCAGCTTAGTGGGACAGGCCACCTACGAGCAGTACTTC.

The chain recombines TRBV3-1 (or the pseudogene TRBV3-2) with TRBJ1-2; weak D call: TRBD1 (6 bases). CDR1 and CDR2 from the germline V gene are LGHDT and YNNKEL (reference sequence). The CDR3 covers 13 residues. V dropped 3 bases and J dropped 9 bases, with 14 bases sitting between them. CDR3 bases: TGTGCCAGCAGCCAGGAGACAGGATTTCGCTACACCTTC. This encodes CASSQETGFRYTF.

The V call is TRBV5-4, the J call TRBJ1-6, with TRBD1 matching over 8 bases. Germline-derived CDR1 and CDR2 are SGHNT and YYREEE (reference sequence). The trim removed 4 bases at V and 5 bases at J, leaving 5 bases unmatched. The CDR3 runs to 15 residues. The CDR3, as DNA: TGTGCCAGCAGCCTACCGGGACAGGATAATTCACCCCTCCACTTT. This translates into CASSLPGQDNSPLHF.

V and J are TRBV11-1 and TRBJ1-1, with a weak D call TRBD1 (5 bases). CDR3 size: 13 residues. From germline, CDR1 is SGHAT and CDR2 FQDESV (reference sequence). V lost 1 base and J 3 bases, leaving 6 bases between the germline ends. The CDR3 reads CASSLEGDTEAFF. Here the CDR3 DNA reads TGTGCCAGCAGCTTAGAAGGGGACACTGAAGCTTTCTTT.

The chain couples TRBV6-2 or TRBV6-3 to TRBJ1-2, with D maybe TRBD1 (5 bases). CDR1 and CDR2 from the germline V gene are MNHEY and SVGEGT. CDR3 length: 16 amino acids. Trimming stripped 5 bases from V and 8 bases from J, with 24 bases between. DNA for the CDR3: TGTGCCAGCAGTCGATACCGGGAGACAGAGTCCCGAGGCTACACCTTC. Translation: CASSRYRETESRGYTF.

The CDR3 nucleotides are TGCGCCAGCACGGGCCAGGGGGTAATGAACACTGAAGCTTTCTTT. Its translation: CASTGQGVMNTEAFF. The chain joins TRBV5-1 to TRBJ1-1, with 7 bases identical to TRBD1. Trimming cost V 6 bases and J 0 bases; bases outside gene matches: 8. CDR3 size: 15 residues. Germline V lookup: CDR1 SGHRS, CDR2 YFSETQ.

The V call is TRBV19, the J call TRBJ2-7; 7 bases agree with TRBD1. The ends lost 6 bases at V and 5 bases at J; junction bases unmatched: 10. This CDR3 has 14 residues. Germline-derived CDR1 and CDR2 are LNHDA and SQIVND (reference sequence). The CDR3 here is CASSSGTVGHEQYF. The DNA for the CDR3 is TGTGCCAGTAGCTCCGGGACAGTCGGCCACGAGCAGTACTTC.

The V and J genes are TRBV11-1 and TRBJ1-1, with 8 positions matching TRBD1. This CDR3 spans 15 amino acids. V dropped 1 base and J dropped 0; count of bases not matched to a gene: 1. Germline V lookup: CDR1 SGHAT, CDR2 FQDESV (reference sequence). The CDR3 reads CASSLGQGMNTEAFF. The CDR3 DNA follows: TGTGCCAGCAGCTTAGGACAGGGGATGAACACTGAAGCTTTCTTT.

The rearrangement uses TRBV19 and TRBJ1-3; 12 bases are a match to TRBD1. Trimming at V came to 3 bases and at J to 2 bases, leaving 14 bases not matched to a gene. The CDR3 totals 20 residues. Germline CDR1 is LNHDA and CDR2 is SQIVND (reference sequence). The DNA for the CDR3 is TGTGCCAGTAGTATGAGAGCGGGACAGGGGGCTCCTACGACTGGAAACACCATATATTTT. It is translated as CASSMRAGQGAPTTGNTIYF.

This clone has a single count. This CDR3 is CASSRGQPAGNTIYF. In nucleotides, the CDR3 is TGCGCCAGCAGCCGGGGACAGCCGGCTGGAAACACCATATATTTT. The chain carries TRBV5-1 and TRBJ1-3; 7 nucleotides match TRBD1. The ends lost 4 bases at V and 2 bases at J; junction bases unmatched: 6. The V gene's germline CDR1 is SGHRS and CDR2 YFSETQ. The CDR3 is 15 residues long.

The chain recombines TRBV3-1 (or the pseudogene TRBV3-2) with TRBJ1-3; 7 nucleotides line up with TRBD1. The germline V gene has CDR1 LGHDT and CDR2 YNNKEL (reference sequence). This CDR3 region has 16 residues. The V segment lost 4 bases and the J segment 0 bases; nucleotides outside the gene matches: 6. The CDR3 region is CASSPGQLYSGNTIYF. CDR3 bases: TGTGCCAGCAGCCCGGGACAGCTGTACTCTGGAAACACCATATATTTT.

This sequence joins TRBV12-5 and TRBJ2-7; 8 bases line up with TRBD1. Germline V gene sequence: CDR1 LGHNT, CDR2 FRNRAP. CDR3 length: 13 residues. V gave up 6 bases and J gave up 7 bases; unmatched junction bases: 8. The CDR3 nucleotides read TGTGCTAGTGGGCGGACAGGGACGGGGGAGCAGTACTTC. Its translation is CASGRTGTGEQYF.

The DNA of the CDR3 is TGTGCCAGCAGGTGGCAGGGCGGAAACTATGGCTACACCTTC. It codes for CASRWQGGNYGYTF. This chain joins TRBV6-6 and TRBJ1-2; D is perhaps TRBD1 (5 bases). V shed 6 bases and J shed 2 bases, with 13 bases lying between them. CDR3 length equals 14 residues. Per germline, CDR1 MNHNY and CDR2 SVGAGI (reference sequence).

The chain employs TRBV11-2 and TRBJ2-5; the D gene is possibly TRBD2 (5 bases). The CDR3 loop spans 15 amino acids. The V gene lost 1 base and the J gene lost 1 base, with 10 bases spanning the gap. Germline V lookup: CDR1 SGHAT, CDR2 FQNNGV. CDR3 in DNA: TGTGCCAGCAGCTTAGTTAACGGGGTCCAAGAGACCCAGTACTTC. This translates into CASSLVNGVQETQYF.

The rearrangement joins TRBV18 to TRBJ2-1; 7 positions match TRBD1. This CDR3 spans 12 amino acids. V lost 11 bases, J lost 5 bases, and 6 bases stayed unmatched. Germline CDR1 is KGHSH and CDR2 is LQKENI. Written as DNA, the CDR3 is TGTGCCGCCAAGGGGGCCCACAATGAGCAGTTCTTC. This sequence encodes CAAKGAHNEQFF.

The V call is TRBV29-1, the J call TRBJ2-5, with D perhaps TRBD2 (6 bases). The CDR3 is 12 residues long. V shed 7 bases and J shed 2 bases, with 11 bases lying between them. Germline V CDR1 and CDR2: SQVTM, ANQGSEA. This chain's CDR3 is CSAGLPQETQYF. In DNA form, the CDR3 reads TGCAGCGCAGGACTACCGCAAGAGACCCAGTACTTC.